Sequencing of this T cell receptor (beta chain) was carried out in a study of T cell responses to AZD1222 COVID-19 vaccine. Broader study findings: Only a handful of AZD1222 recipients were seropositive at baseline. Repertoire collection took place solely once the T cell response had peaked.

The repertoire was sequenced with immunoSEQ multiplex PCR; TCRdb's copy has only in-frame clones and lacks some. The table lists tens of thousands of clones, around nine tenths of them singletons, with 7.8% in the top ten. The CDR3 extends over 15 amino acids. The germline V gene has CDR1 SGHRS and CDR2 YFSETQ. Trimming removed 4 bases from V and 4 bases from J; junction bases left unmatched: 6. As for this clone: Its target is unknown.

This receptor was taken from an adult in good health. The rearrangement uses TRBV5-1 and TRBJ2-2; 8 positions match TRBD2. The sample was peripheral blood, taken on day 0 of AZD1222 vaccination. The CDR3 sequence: CASSPGLATTGELFF. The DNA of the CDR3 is TGCGCCAGCAGCCCTGGACTAGCAACCACCGGGGAGCTGTTTTTT.